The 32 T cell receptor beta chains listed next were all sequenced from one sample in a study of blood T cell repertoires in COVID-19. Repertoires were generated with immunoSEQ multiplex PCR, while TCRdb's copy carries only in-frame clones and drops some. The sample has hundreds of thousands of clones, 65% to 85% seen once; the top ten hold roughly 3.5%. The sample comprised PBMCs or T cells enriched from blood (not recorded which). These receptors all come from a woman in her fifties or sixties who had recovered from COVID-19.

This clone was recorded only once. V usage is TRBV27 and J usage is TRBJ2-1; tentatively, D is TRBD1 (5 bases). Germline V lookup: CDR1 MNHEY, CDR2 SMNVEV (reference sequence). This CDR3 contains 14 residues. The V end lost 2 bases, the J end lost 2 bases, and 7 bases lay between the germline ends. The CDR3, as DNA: TGTGCCAGCAGTTTAAACAGGCCCTACAATGAGCAGTTCTTC. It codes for CASSLNRPYNEQFF.

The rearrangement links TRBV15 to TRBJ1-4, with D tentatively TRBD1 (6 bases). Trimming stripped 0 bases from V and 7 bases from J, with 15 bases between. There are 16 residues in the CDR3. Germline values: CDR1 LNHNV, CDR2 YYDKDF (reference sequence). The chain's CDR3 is CATSRDQGRGREKLFF. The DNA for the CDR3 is TGTGCCACCAGCAGAGATCAGGGGAGGGGCCGTGAAAAACTGTTTTTT.

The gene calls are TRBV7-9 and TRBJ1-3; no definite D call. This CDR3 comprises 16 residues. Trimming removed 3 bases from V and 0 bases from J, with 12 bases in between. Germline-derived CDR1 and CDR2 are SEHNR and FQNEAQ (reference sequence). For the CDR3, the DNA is TGTGCCAGCAGCTTGTCGGGAAGTCCCTCTGGAAACACCATATATTTT. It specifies CASSLSGSPSGNTIYF.

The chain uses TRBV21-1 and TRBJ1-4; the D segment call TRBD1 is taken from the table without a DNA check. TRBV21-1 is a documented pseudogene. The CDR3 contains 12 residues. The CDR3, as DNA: TGTGCCAGCAGCAAACAGGGGGGAAAACTGTTTTTT. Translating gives CASSKQGGKLFF.

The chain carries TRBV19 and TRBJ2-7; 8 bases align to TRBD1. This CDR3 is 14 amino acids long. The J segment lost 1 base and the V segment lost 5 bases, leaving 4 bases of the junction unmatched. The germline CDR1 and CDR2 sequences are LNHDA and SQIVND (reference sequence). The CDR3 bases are TGTGCCAGTAGTGCCACAGGGGGTTCCTACGAGCAGTACTTC. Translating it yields CASSATGGSYEQYF.

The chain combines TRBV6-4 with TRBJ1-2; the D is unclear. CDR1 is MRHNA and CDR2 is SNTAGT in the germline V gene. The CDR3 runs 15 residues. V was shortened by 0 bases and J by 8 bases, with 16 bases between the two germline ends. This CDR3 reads CASSDSGERRRGYTF. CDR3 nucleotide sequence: TGTGCCAGCAGTGACTCGGGAGAACGTAGGCGAGGCTACACCTTC.

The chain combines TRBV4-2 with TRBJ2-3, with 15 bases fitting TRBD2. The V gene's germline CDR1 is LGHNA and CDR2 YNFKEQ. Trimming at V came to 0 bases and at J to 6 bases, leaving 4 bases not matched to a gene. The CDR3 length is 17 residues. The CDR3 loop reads CASSQDGTSGRPDTQYF. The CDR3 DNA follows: TGTGCCAGCAGCCAAGACGGGACTAGCGGGAGGCCGGATACGCAGTATTTT.

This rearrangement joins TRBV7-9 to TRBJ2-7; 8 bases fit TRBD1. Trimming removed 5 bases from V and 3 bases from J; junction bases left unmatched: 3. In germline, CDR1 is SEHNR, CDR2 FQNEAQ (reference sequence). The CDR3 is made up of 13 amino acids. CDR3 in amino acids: CASSRTGNYEQYF. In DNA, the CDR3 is TGTGCCAGCAGCCGGACAGGGAACTACGAGCAGTACTTC.

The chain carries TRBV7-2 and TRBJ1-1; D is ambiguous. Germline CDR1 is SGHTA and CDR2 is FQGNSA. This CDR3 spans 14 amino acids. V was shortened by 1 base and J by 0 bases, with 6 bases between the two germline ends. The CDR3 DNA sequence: TGTGCCAGCAGCTTAGGGGCCTTGAACACTGAAGCTTTCTTT. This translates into CASSLGALNTEAFF. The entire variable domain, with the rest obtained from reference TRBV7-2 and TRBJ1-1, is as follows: GAGVSQSPSNKVTEKGKDVELRCDPISGHTALYWYRQSLGQGLEFLIYFQGNSAPDKSGLPSDRFSAERTGGSVSTLTIQRTQQEDSAVYLCASSLGALNTEAFFGQGTRLTVV.

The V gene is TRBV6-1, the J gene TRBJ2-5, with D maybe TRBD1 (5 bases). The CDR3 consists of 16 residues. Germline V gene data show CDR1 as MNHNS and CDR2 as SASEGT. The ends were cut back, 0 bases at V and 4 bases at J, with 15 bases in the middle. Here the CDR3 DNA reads TGTGCCAGCAGTGAAGCGCGAGTCAGGGCGGCAGAGACCCAGTACTTC. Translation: CASSEARVRAAETQYF.

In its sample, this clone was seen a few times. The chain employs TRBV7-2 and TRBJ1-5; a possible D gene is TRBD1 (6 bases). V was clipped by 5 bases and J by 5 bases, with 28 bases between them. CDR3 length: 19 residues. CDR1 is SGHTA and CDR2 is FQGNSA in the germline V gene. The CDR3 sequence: CASSARVPLGQSPYQPQHF. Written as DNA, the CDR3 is TGTGCCAGCAGCGCAAGGGTTCCTCTCGGACAGAGCCCCTATCAGCCCCAGCATTTT.

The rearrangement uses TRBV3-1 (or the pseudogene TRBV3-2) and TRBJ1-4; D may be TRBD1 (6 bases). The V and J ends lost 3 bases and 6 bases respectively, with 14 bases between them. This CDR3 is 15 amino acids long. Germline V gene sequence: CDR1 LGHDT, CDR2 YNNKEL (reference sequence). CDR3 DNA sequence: TGTGCCAGCAGCCATCCAGGGGAGGGTGATGAAAAACTGTTTTTT. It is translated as CASSHPGEGDEKLFF.

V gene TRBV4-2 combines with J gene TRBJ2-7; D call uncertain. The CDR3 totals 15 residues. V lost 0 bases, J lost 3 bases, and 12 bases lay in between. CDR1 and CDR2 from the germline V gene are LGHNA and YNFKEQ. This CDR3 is CASSQDGGLGYEQYF. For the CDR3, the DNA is TGTGCCAGCAGCCAAGACGGCGGTTTAGGCTACGAGCAGTACTTC.

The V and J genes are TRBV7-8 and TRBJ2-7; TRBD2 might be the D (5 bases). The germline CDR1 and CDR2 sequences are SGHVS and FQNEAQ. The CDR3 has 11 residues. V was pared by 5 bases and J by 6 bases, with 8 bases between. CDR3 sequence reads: CASSTRGEQYF. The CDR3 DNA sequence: TGTGCCAGCAGCACTAGAGGCGAGCAGTACTTC.

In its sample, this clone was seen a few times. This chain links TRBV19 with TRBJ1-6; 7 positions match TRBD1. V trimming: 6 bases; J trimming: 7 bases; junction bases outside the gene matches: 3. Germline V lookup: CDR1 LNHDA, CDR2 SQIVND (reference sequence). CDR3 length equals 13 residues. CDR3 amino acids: CASRTGVNSPLHF. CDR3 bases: TGTGCCAGTAGAACAGGGGTAAATTCACCCCTCCACTTT.

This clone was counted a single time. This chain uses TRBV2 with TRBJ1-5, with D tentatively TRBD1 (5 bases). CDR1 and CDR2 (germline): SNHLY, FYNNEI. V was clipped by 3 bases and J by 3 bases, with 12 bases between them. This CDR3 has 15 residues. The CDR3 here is CASSDGGLFNQPQHF. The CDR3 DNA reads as TGTGCCAGCAGTGATGGGGGACTTTTCAATCAGCCCCAGCATTTT.

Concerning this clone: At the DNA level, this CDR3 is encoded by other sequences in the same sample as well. This chain's CDR3 is CASSVNRGSNQPQHF. For the CDR3, the DNA is TGTGCCAGCAGTGTGAACCGGGGTAGCAATCAGCCCCAGCATTTT. This chain links TRBV2 with TRBJ1-5; no clear D gene. V shed 4 bases and J shed 0 bases, with 10 bases lying between them. The CDR3 length is 15 residues. Germline CDR1 is SNHLY and CDR2 is FYNNEI.

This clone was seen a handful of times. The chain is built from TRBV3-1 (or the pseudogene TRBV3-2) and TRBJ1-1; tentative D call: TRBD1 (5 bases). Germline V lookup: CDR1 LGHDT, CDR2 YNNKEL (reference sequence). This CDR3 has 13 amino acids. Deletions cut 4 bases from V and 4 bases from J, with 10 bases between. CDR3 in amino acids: CASSPREGTEAFF. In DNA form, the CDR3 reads TGTGCCAGCAGCCCCAGGGAAGGCACTGAAGCTTTCTTT.

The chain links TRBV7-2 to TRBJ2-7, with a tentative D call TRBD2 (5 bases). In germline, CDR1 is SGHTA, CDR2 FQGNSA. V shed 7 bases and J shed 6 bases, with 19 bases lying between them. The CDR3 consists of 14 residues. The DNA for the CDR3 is TGTGCCAGCAAGCAGAGTAGCGCGGGCCCCGAGCAGTACTTC. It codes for CASKQSSAGPEQYF.

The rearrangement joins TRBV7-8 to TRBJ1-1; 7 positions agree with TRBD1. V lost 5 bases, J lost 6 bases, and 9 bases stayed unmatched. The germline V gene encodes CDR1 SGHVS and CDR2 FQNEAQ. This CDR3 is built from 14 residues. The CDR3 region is CASSPGERGPEAFF. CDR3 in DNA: TGTGCCAGCAGCCCGGGGGAGAGGGGGCCTGAAGCTTTCTTT.

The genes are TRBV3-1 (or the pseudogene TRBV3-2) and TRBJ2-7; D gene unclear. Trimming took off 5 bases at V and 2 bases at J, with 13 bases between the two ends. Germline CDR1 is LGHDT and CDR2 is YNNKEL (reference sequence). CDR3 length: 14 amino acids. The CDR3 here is CASSLNRVAYEQYF. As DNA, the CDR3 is TGTGCCAGCAGCTTGAACAGAGTGGCCTACGAGCAGTACTTC.

The CDR3 protein is CASTPRRGEGTGELFF. The CDR3 coding sequence is TGTGCCAGTACCCCAAGGAGGGGGGAGGGCACCGGGGAGCTGTTTTTT. This chain joins TRBV19 and TRBJ2-2, with D perhaps TRBD2 (7 bases). The V gene lost 7 bases and the J gene lost 4 bases, with 19 bases spanning the gap. The CDR3 consists of 16 residues. Per germline, CDR1 LNHDA and CDR2 SQIVND (reference sequence).

The CDR3 DNA reads as TGTGCCAGCAGCTTAGGACAGGGGAATAATTCACCCCTCCACTTT. Its translation: CASSLGQGNNSPLHF. The chain uses TRBV7-9 and TRBJ1-6; 8 nucleotides align to TRBD1. CDR3 length: 15 residues. Germline trimming cut 1 base from V and 5 bases from J; bases unmatched to any gene: 1. Per germline, CDR1 SEHNR and CDR2 FQNEAQ (reference sequence). The variable domain in full, with the rest retrieved from reference TRBV7-9 and TRBJ1-6, is DTGVSQNPRHKITKRGQNVTFRCDPISEHNRLYWYRQTLGQGPEFLTYFQNEAQLEKSRLLSDRFSAERPKGSFSTLEIQRTEQGDSAMYLCASSLGQGNNSPLHFGNGTRLTVT.

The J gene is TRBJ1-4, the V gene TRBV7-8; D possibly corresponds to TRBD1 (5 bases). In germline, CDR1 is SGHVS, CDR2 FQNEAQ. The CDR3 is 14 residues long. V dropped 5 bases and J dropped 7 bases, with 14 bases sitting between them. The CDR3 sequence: CASSQTDPGEKLFF. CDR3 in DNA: TGTGCCAGCAGCCAGACAGACCCGGGTGAAAAACTGTTTTTT.

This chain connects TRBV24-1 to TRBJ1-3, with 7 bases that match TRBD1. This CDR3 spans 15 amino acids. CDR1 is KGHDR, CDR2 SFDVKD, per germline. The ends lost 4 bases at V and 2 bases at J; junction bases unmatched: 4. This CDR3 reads CATSDPDRAGNTIYF. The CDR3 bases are TGTGCCACCAGTGACCCTGACAGGGCTGGAAACACCATATATTTT.

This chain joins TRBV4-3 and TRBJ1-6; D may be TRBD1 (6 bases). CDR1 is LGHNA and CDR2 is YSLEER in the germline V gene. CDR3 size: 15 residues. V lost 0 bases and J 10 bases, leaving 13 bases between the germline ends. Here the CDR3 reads CASSQEHRAESPLHF. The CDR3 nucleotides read TGCGCCAGCAGCCAAGAACACAGGGCTGAATCACCCCTCCACTTT.

The CDR3 nucleotides read TGCGCCAGCAGCCCGGCGGGACAGACTTACTACGAGCAGTACTTC. Its protein is CASSPAGQTYYEQYF. The chain links TRBV4-1 to TRBJ2-7; tentatively, D is TRBD1 (7 bases). V lost 4 bases, J lost 3 bases, and 16 bases lay in between. The germline V gene encodes CDR1 MGHRA and CDR2 YSYEKL. The CDR3 has 15 amino acids.

The CDR3 loop is CAWSELAGPQETQYF. DNA for the CDR3: TGTGCCTGGAGTGAACTAGCGGGTCCGCAAGAGACCCAGTACTTC. The chain couples TRBV30 to TRBJ2-5, with 9 bases aligning to TRBD2. The germline CDR1 and CDR2 sequences are GTSNPN and SVGIG (reference sequence). This CDR3 comprises 15 residues. V lost 1 base to trimming and J lost 2 bases; unmatched junction nucleotides: 5.

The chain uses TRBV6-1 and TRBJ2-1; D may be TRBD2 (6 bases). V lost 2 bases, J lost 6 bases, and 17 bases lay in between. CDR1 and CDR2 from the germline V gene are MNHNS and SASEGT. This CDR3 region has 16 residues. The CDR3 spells CASSEQVSGWGNEQFF. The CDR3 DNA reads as TGTGCCAGCAGTGAACAAGTTAGCGGTTGGGGCAATGAGCAGTTCTTC.

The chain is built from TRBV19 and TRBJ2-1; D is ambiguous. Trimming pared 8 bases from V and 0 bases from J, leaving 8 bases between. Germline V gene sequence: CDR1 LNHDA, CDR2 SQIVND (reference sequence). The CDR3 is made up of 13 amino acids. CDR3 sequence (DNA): TGTGCCAGTGGGCAAGGCTCCTACAATGAGCAGTTCTTC. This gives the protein CASGQGSYNEQFF.

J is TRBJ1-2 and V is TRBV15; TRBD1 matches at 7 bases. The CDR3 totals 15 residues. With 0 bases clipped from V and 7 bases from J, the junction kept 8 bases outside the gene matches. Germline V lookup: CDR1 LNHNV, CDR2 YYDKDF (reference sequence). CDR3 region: CATSRDEQGKGGYTF. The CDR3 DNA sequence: TGTGCCACCAGCAGAGATGAACAGGGGAAGGGTGGCTACACCTTC. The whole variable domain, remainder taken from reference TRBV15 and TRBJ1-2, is DAMVIQNPRYQVTQFGKPVTLSCSQTLNHNVMYWYQQKSSQAPKLLFHYYDKDFNNEADTPDNFQSRRPNTSFCFLDIRSPGLGDTAMYLCATSRDEQGKGGYTFGSGTRLTVV.

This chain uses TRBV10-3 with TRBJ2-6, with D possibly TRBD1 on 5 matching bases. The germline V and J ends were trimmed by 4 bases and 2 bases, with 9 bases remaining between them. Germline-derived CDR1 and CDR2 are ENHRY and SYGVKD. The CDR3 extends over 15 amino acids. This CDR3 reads CAISAGRAGANVLTF. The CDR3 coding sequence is TGTGCCATCAGTGCGGGCAGGGCTGGGGCCAACGTCCTGACTTTC.